One sample yielded the 16 T cell receptor beta chains listed below, sequenced in a study of T-cell memory formation after mild COVID-19. TCRdb re-derived calls from the 5' RACE reads in MiXCR, one entry per CDR3 protein. The sample lists about 290,000 distinct CDR3 sequences; approximately 16% were seen once. Sample: PBMCs or a T cell subset sorted from them (not recorded which). The origin of the receptors is a man between 18 and 29 years old who had mild COVID-19 (a few samples of this study predate the infection). Cell type and time point are not known.

The table lists this clonotype with many counts. CDR3 DNA: TGTGCCAGCTCACCGGAACAGGACACTGAAGCTTTCTTT. Encoded protein: CASSPEQDTEAFF. This rearrangement joins TRBV18 to TRBJ1-1; D is perhaps TRBD1 (5 bases). V gave up 3 bases and J gave up 3 bases, with 8 bases separating them. The CDR3 has 13 residues. Germline assignment: CDR1 KGHSH and CDR2 LQKENI.

A few counts support this clonotype. The rearrangement links TRBV10-3 to TRBJ1-1, with D possibly being TRBD1 (5 bases). The germline CDR1 and CDR2 sequences are ENHRY and SYGVKD. V was cut by 7 bases and J by 1 base, with 7 bases left in between. The CDR3 runs to 12 residues. CDR3 DNA sequence: TGTGCCATCATGGGGACGAACACTGAAGCTTTCTTT. Its protein product is CAIMGTNTEAFF.

This clonotype showed up just a few times. This chain uses TRBV20-1 with TRBJ2-3; D might be TRBD2 (5 bases). V was pared by 3 bases and J by 3 bases, with 13 bases between. The CDR3 sequence is 14 residues long. Germline V gene sequence: CDR1 DFQATT, CDR2 SNEGSKA (reference sequence). The CDR3, as DNA: TGCAGTGCTAGGAGACGGGGAGATACAGATACGCAGTATTTT. This encodes CSARRRGDTDTQYF.

The chain uses TRBV18 and TRBJ2-1; D is unresolved. Trimming shortened V by 3 bases and J by 0 bases, and 9 bases separated the two germline ends. The germline CDR1 and CDR2 sequences are KGHSH and LQKENI. CDR3 length: 15 residues. The CDR3 nucleotides read TGTGCCAGCTCACCGCTCGAGAGCTCCTACAATGAGCAGTTCTTC. It is translated as CASSPLESSYNEQFF.

The sample holds a few counts of this clonotype. The rearrangement joins TRBV7-9 to TRBJ1-2; perhaps TRBD1 as D (6 bases). CDR1 and CDR2 from the germline V gene are SEHNR and FQNEAQ (reference sequence). The CDR3 loop spans 14 amino acids. V dropped 3 bases and J dropped 8 bases, with 16 bases sitting between them. The CDR3 loop reads CASSFARGSGGYTF. CDR3 in DNA: TGTGCCAGCAGCTTCGCGAGGGGGTCAGGGGGCTACACCTTC.

The chain carries TRBV5-4 and TRBJ1-1, with TRBD1 identical over 7 bases. V shed 4 bases and J 6 bases; nucleotides not matched to a gene: 6. The CDR3 has 13 amino acids. Germline V lookup: CDR1 SGHNT, CDR2 YYREEE (reference sequence). The CDR3 protein is CASSPDRESEAFF. CDR3 nucleotide sequence: TGTGCCAGCAGCCCCGACAGGGAGTCTGAAGCTTTCTTT.

This clonotype turned up a few times. The V gene is TRBV7-3, the J gene TRBJ2-5; a weak D match, TRBD2 (5 bases). Per the germline V gene, CDR1 is SGHTA and CDR2 is FQGTGA. V lost 5 bases, J lost 3 bases, and 16 bases lay in between. The CDR3 spans 15 residues. The CDR3 region is CASSLHGGREETQYF. In DNA, the CDR3 is TGTGCCAGCAGCCTCCACGGTGGGCGGGAAGAGACCCAGTACTTC.

This clonotype was observed many times. The chain carries TRBV7-6 and TRBJ1-6, with D hard to call. Germline V gene data show CDR1 as SGHVS and CDR2 as FNYEAQ. V was clipped by 2 bases and J by 7 bases, with 12 bases between them. This CDR3 comprises 15 residues. DNA of the CDR3: TGTGCCAGCAGCTTACGGCGGGGTGGGAATTCACCCCTCCACTTT. Amino acid sequence: CASSLRRGGNSPLHF. The whole variable domain, filled in from reference TRBV7-6 and TRBJ1-6, reads GAGVSQSPRYKVTKRGQDVALRCDPISGHVSLYWYRQALGQGPEFLTYFNYEAQQDKSGLPNDRFSAERPEGSISTLTIQRTEQRDSAMYRCASSLRRGGNSPLHFGNGTRLTVT.

In this sample, this clonotype turned up many times. The chain couples TRBV2 to TRBJ2-2, with D uncertain. Germline CDR1 reads SNHLY; CDR2 reads FYNNEI. This CDR3 is 13 amino acids long. Trimming shortened V by 7 bases and J by 5 bases, and 11 bases separated the two germline ends. For the CDR3, the DNA is TGTGCCAGCAATGTACGAGTGACCGGGGAGCTGTTTTTT. Protein sequence: CASNVRVTGELFF.

This clonotype was counted ten times or more. The rearrangement links TRBV18 to TRBJ2-7; 7 bases are shared with TRBD1. Germline V gene sequence: CDR1 KGHSH, CDR2 LQKENI. CDR3 length: 14 residues. V trimming: 4 bases; J trimming: 5 bases; junction bases outside the gene matches: 8. CDR3 loop: CASSHSTGFDEQYV. The DNA of the CDR3 is TGTGCCAGCTCACACTCGACAGGGTTCGACGAGCAGTACGTC.

This clonotype was seen at least ten times. The chain is built from TRBV7-2 and TRBJ1-5; D is ambiguous. Trimming removed 5 bases at V and 2 bases at J, with 13 bases between. Germline CDR1 SGHTA, CDR2 FQGNSA. This CDR3 has 15 residues. The CDR3 loop reads CASSPQLARNQPQHF. For the CDR3, the DNA is TGTGCCAGCAGCCCCCAGCTAGCGCGCAATCAGCCCCAGCATTTT.

In this sample, this clonotype turned up a few times. This chain uses TRBV24-1 with TRBJ2-3; D might be TRBD2 (7 bases). In germline, CDR1 is KGHDR, CDR2 SFDVKD. The CDR3 totals 13 residues. The ends were cut back, 8 bases at V and 1 base at J, with 9 bases in the middle. This CDR3 reads CATMGGRTDTQYF. CDR3 nucleotides: TGTGCCACCATGGGGGGGCGCACAGATACGCAGTATTTT.

This clonotype was found a few times. The CDR3 is CASSHEDTQYF. The CDR3 nucleotides read TGTGCCAGCAGCCATGAGGATACGCAGTATTTT. The rearrangement joins TRBV5-5 to TRBJ2-3; no firm D call. CDR3 length: 11 residues. The V gene lost 4 bases and the J gene lost 6 bases, with 6 bases spanning the gap. Germline CDR1 reads SGHKS; CDR2 reads YYEKEE (reference sequence).

The sample holds many counts of this clonotype. The rearrangement joins TRBV10-3 to TRBJ2-3, with D perhaps matching TRBD1 (7 bases). Germline-derived CDR1 and CDR2 are ENHRY and SYGVKD. Trimming shortened V by 2 bases and J by 2 bases, and 14 bases separated the two germline ends. The CDR3 has 16 residues. The CDR3 here is CAISEPPGGPTDTQYF. The CDR3 region has the DNA TGTGCCATCAGTGAGCCCCCAGGGGGGCCCACAGATACGCAGTATTTT.

This clonotype has just a few counts. V and J are TRBV4-1 and TRBJ2-7, with D maybe TRBD1 (5 bases). Germline CDR1 reads MGHRA; CDR2 reads YSYEKL. The CDR3 is made up of 12 amino acids. V lost 8 bases and J 4 bases, leaving 12 bases between the germline ends. In DNA form, the CDR3 reads TGCGCCAGCGGCAGGGAAGGATACGAGCAGTACTTC. Translation: CASGREGYEQYF.

This clonotype occurred a few times. The V call is TRBV19, the J call TRBJ2-6; D ambiguous. The V end lost 3 bases, the J end lost 0 bases, and 15 bases lay between the germline ends. The germline gives CDR1 LNHDA, CDR2 SQIVND (reference sequence). This CDR3 spans 18 amino acids. The CDR3 reads CASSMRLSTDSGANVLTF. The CDR3 DNA is TGTGCCAGTAGTATGAGATTATCCACAGACTCTGGGGCCAACGTCCTGACTTTC.